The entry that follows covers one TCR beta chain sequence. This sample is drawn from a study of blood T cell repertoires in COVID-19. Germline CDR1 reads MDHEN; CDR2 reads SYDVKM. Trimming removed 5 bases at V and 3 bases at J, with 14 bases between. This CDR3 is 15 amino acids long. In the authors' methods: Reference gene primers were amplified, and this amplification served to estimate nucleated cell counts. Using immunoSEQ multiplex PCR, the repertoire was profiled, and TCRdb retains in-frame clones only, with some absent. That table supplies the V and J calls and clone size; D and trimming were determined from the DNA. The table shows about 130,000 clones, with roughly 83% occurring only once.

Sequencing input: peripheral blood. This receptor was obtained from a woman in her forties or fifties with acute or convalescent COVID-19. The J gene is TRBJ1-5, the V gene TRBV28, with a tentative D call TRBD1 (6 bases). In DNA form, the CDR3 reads TGTGCCAGCAGTCGTACAGGGATTAACAATCAGCCCCAGCATTTT. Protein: CASSRTGINNQPQHF.